Shown below are 15 T cell receptor beta chains from a single sample sequenced in a study of blood T cell repertoires in COVID-19. The data were produced by immunoSEQ multiplex PCR, yet TCRdb's version contains in-frame clones alone and is incomplete. The data show hundreds of thousands of clones, with 80% to 90% seen just once and 8% to 10% held by the top ten. Sequencing was carried out using PBMCs or T cells enriched from blood (not recorded which). Every receptor here comes from a man aged 35 to 55 who had recovered from COVID-19.

The V and J genes are TRBV25-1 and TRBJ2-2; D is possibly TRBD2 (5 bases). The V gene's germline CDR1 is MGHDK and CDR2 SYGVNS. The CDR3 has 15 amino acids. The V end was cut by 1 base, the J end by 3 bases, with 9 bases between. The CDR3 spells CASSEWADYTGELFF. The DNA for the CDR3 is TGTGCCAGCAGTGAATGGGCGGACTACACCGGGGAGCTGTTTTTT.

The rearrangement joins TRBV15 to TRBJ2-7; D might be TRBD1 (5 bases). Germline values: CDR1 LNHNV, CDR2 YYDKDF (reference sequence). V was cut by 1 base and J by 6 bases, with 22 bases left in between. CDR3 length: 17 amino acids. CDR3 nucleotides: TGTGCCACCAGCAGAGGTCGATCAGGGATCATGGGAAGCGAGCAGTACTTC. It encodes CATSRGRSGIMGSEQYF.

This clone occurred a few times. The chain uses TRBV27 and TRBJ2-7, with a tentative D call TRBD1 (5 bases). The CDR3 is made up of 14 amino acids. The ends were cut back, 8 bases at V and 9 bases at J, with 23 bases in the middle. Germline CDR1 and CDR2: MNHEY and SMNVEV (reference sequence). CDR3 residues: CASQGSSDSRGQYF. The CDR3 coding sequence is TGTGCCAGCCAAGGATCCTCTGACAGTCGAGGGCAGTACTTC.

The V call is TRBV28, the J call TRBJ2-5; 16 bases agree with TRBD2. The CDR3 is 17 amino acids. Trimming cost V 4 bases and J 4 bases; bases outside gene matches: 6. Germline V gene data show CDR1 as MDHEN and CDR2 as SYDVKM. CDR3 DNA: TGTGCCAGCAGTTCATCGGGACTAGCGGGAGGGAGAGAGACCCAGTACTTC. Amino acids: CASSSSGLAGGRETQYF.

This chain connects TRBV7-2 to TRBJ1-2; D gene uncertain. The CDR3 length is 13 residues. Germline V gene data show CDR1 as SGHTA and CDR2 as FQGNSA. V was trimmed by 7 bases and J by 4 bases, leaving 13 bases between them. The CDR3 nucleotides are TGTGCCAGCAACCACTCCCCGGGCTATGGCTACACCTTC. Translating it yields CASNHSPGYGYTF.

This clone occurred once. The chain has TRBV19 and TRBJ2-7; a possible D gene is TRBD1 (5 bases). Germline CDR1 and CDR2: LNHDA and SQIVND (reference sequence). With 4 bases removed from V and 4 bases from J, the gap between germline ends came to 20 bases. This CDR3 comprises 16 residues. CDR3 bases: TGTGCCAGTAGTACCGGTACAGGCTCCCTCTCTTACGAGCAGTACTTC. Protein sequence: CASSTGTGSLSYEQYF.

This chain joins TRBV11-1 and TRBJ2-7, with 10 bases identical to TRBD1. The CDR3 loop spans 15 amino acids. Per germline, CDR1 SGHAT and CDR2 FQDESV (reference sequence). J lost 1 base, V lost 5 bases, and 5 bases had no gene match. The CDR3 DNA follows: TGTGCCAGCAGCCGTTGGACAGGGGGTTCCTACGAGCAGTACTTC. Amino acids: CASSRWTGGSYEQYF.

On this clone itself: Sequence at one end of the junction differs from germline and may be a read error. The chain couples TRBV2 to TRBJ2-1, with TRBD1 identical over 8 bases. Germline V gene lookup returns CDR1 SNHLY and CDR2 FYNNEI. There are 15 residues in the CDR3. The chain's CDR3 is CASREGAGGLNEQFF. The DNA of the CDR3 is TGTGCCAGCAGAGAAGGGGCAGGGGGCCTGAATGAGCAGTTCTTC. Variable domain in full (rest from reference TRBV2 and TRBJ2-1): EPEVTQTPSHQVTQMGQEVILRCVPISNHLYFYWYRQILGQKVEFLVSFYNNEISEKSEIFDDQFSVERPDGSNFTLKIRSTKLEDSAMYFCASREGAGGLNEQFFGPGTRLTVL.

In this sample, this clone turned up a few times. The chain recombines TRBV4-1 with TRBJ1-2; D is unresolved. Trimming pared 0 bases from V and 4 bases from J, leaving 6 bases between. Germline V gene lookup returns CDR1 MGHRA and CDR2 YSYEKL. The CDR3 runs to 13 residues. The DNA for the CDR3 is TGCGCCAGCAGCCAAGATCCTAGCTATGGCTACACCTTC. This encodes CASSQDPSYGYTF.

The V gene is TRBV28, the J gene TRBJ2-3; TRBD2 matches at 16 bases. CDR1 and CDR2 (germline): MDHEN, SYDVKM. Trimming cost V 8 bases and J 5 bases; bases outside gene matches: 13. This CDR3 is 18 amino acids long. CDR3 coding DNA: TGTGCCAGCGCCGGGACTAGCGGGAGGGCCGTGGCGGGAGATACGCAGTATTTT. This gives the protein CASAGTSGRAVAGDTQYF.

Concerning this clone: The sample carries other DNA sequences with the same CDR3. The chain combines TRBV5-4 with TRBJ2-7; D possibly corresponds to TRBD1 (7 bases). CDR1 and CDR2 (germline): SGHNT, YYREEE (reference sequence). V was shortened by 1 base and J by 4 bases, with 15 bases between the two germline ends. This CDR3 is 15 amino acids long. CDR3 bases: TGTGCCAGCAGCTTGCGCGCAGGGGGGTTTTACGAGCAGTACTTC. Translating it yields CASSLRAGGFYEQYF.

This chain connects TRBV28 to TRBJ2-5; 11 bases line up with TRBD2. Per the germline V gene, CDR1 is MDHEN and CDR2 is SYDVKM. The CDR3 sequence is 14 residues long. The CDR3, as DNA: TGTGGCACGCGGAAACTAGCGGGAGCAGAGACCCAGTACTTC. Encoded protein: CGTRKLAGAETQYF.

The rearrangement links TRBV28 to TRBJ1-6; 10 bases are shared with TRBD1. Trimming cost V 4 bases and J 8 bases; bases outside gene matches: 8. The CDR3 consists of 16 residues. Germline CDR1 is MDHEN and CDR2 is SYDVKM. CDR3 nucleotides: TGTGCCAGCAGTTCTGGGGCGACAGGGGGCTATTCACCCCTCCACTTT. This encodes CASSSGATGGYSPLHF.

The gene calls are TRBV7-3 and TRBJ2-5; D gene ambiguous. Germline-derived CDR1 and CDR2 are SGHTA and FQGTGA. This CDR3 has 13 residues. V gave up 4 bases and J gave up 5 bases, with 11 bases separating them. CDR3 nucleotides: TGTGCCAGCAGCTCCTCGTACGGGGAGACCCAGTACTTC. This gives the protein CASSSSYGETQYF. The full variable domain, completed using reference TRBV7-3 and TRBJ2-5, is GAGVSQTPSNKVTEKGKYVELRCDPISGHTALYWYRQSLGQGPEFLIYFQGTGAADDSGLPNDRFFAVRPEGSVSTLKIQRTERGDSAVYLCASSSSYGETQYFGPGTRLLVL.

The chain has TRBV6-2 or TRBV6-3 and TRBJ1-2; TRBD1 aligns across 7 bases. Unmatched junction bases numbered 14, after V lost 5 bases and J lost 8 bases. The CDR3 is 15 residues long. Per the germline V gene, CDR1 is MNHEY and CDR2 is SVGEGT. CDR3 in DNA: TGTGCCAGCAGTCCCCGCTCCCCGACAGGGAAGGGCTACACCTTC. Encoded protein: CASSPRSPTGKGYTF.